This T cell receptor beta chain is from a study of siplizumab effects on memory and regulatory T cells (dated by TCRdb to between 2019 and 2020). About the full investigation: The study examined how the anti-CD2 antibody siplizumab affects alloreactive T-cell subsets in allogeneic mixed lymphocyte reactions built from human PBMCs. What the research found in general, with its limitations: In reactions with siplizumab, an average of about 69% of mappable alloreactive CD4+ clones were Treg-derived, compared with 25% to 30% in control reactions. A naive or memory phenotype could not be assigned to roughly 75-97% of proliferating CD4+ or CD8+ clones. Whether proliferating Tregs from siplizumab cultures actually had suppressive function was not functionally confirmed. Greater diversity appeared to be present in unstimulated naive T cells than in memory T cells, and a substantial contribution to the alloresponse seemed to be made by naive cells. Because sequences at frequencies below about 10^-5 were poorly captured, only a minor fraction of alloreactive clones could be mapped back to unstimulated subsets. Siplizumab significantly reduced the cumulative frequency of alloreactive sequences traceable to unstimulated CD4+ memory T cells.

Comments on this clone: Its antigen target is currently unknown. Per-base qualities were not stored, and no clone one base away is much larger.

The library was made by the immunoSEQ multiplex PCR assay. Some 100,000 TCR templates per sample were assayed by the deep sequencing platform. Genomic DNA extracted from sorted T cells was used for TCRbeta CDR3 sequencing. The original pipeline was this. The R programming language was used for the clonal analysis of the TCRbeta CDR3 data. Alloreactive CD4+ and CD8+ clones were identified by comparing unstimulated samples to CFSE-low samples taken after the reaction. Alloreactive CD4+ clones were assigned to regulatory or non-regulatory origin by matching sequences to sorted unstimulated Treg and non-Treg repertoires. The source is immuneACCESS, and TCRdb retained only in-frame sequences with V and J called. Part of the clones is not carried over; for the studies checked, unresolved V genes explain less than half of this, and the remainder is unexplained. V and J calls and clone size are copied from that table; D and trimming were computed from the DNA. This sample holds about 72,000 clones; roughly nine tenths were observed only once. About 27% of the sample is held by the ten biggest clonotypes.

TCRbeta CDR3 sequencing was performed on sorted unstimulated T cells and on proliferating T cells recovered from mixed lymphocyte reactions. Fresh whole blood from some eleven HLA-typed healthy donors was used to isolate PBMCs. Material: CD8+ T cells sorted from blood. The origin of this receptor is a human donor in good health.

CDR3 sequence: CTSSPGGAKNIQYF. The nucleotides are TGCACCAGCAGCCCGGGAGGAGCCAAAAACATTCAGTACTTC. The sequence is built from TRBV1 and TRBJ2-4; TRBD2 is taken as the D call from the table, unchecked against the DNA. TRBV1 is a documented pseudogene. The CDR3 starts with the cysteine, ends with the phenylalanine, and has 14 residues. Only CDR3 DNA remains: 42 bases, in frame from the first base.